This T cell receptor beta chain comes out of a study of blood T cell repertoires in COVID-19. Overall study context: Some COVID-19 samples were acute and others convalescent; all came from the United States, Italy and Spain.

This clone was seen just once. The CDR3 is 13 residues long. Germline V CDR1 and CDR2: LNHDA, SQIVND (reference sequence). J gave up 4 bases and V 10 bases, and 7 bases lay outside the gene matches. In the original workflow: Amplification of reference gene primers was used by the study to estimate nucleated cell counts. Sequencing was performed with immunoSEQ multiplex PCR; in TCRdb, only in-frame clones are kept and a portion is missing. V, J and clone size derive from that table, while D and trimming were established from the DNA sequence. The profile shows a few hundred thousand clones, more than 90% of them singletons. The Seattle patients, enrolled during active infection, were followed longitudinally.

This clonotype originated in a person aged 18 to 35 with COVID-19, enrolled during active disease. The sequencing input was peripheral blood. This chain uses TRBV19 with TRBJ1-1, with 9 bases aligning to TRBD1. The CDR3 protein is CATTTGGLTEAFF. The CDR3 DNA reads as TGTGCCACCACGACAGGGGGGCTCACTGAAGCTTTCTTT.